The rows below give T cell receptor beta chains drawn from one sample of a study of identical twins' blood T cells. TCRdb re-analysed the 5' RACE reads in MiXCR, keeping a single row per CDR3 protein. The table shows 400,000 or so distinct CDR3 sequences, with around 30% occurring only once. Sequencing was carried out using PBMCs. These receptors were collected from a woman aged 18 to 55 in good health. The CDR3 runs from the conserved cysteine through the conserved F or W. The order of the fields is V gene, clone size, J gene, D gene, CDR3 protein, CDR3 DNA. The D gene is left open where the match is weak. Rows give clone size only sometimes, using once, few, many, or a class for an expanded clone.

>TRBV12-3/TRBV12-4|many|TRBJ1-1|-
CASSLESNTEAFF
TGTGCCAGCAGTTTAGAGTCGAACACTGAAGCTTTCTTT
>TRBV11-2|-|TRBJ1-2|-
CASSGYGYGYTF
TGTGCCAGCAGTGGCTACGGCTATGGCTACACCTTC
>TRBV5-1|-|TRBJ2-1|TRBD2
CASSLIVSGGDNEQFF
TGCGCCAGCAGCTTGATCGTTAGCGGGGGGGACAATGAGCAGTTCTTC
>TRBV6-6|-|TRBJ2-1|-
CASSFRGSSSYNEQFF
TGTGCCAGCAGCTTTCGGGGATCTAGCTCCTACAATGAGCAGTTCTTC
>TRBV20-1|many|TRBJ1-1|-
CSARRNTEAFF
TGCAGTGCTAGAAGGAACACTGAAGCTTTCTTT
>TRBV29-1|-|TRBJ2-3|-
CSVERAGNTDTQYF
TGCAGCGTTGAACGGGCAGGGAATACAGATACGCAGTATTTT
>TRBV6-5|few|TRBJ2-7|TRBD2
CASSYSGGMRFEQYF
TGTGCCAGCAGTTACTCGGGGGGGATGCGGTTCGAGCAGTACTTC
>TRBV20-1|-|TRBJ1-3|TRBD1
CSATGTAGNTIYF
TGCAGTGCAACCGGGACAGCAGGAAACACCATATATTTT
>TRBV29-1|many|TRBJ1-2|TRBD1
CSAGDRGSLNYGYTF
TGCAGCGCAGGAGACAGGGGATCCCTAAACTATGGCTACACCTTC
>TRBV3-1|many|TRBJ2-3|-
CASSRQIAVVSADTQYF
TGTGCCAGCAGCAGGCAGATAGCTGTAGTCTCGGCAGATACGCAGTATTTT
>TRBV13|many|TRBJ1-5|TRBD1
CASSWGQEPQHF
TGTGCCAGCAGCTGGGGACAGGAGCCCCAGCATTTT
>TRBV7-2|-|TRBJ2-3|TRBD2
CASSQPGLAGVRADTQYF
TGTGCCAGCAGCCAACCGGGACTAGCGGGAGTCCGGGCAGATACGCAGTATTTT
>TRBV7-8|few|TRBJ2-1|TRBD1
CASSLAGQSSYNEQFF
TGTGCCAGCAGCTTAGCGGGACAGAGCTCCTACAATGAGCAGTTCTTC
>TRBV19|-|TRBJ1-1|-
CASSSGSGLSTEAFF
TGTGCCAGTAGTTCAGGAAGTGGATTAAGCACTGAAGCTTTCTTT
>TRBV11-2|few|TRBJ2-7|TRBD2
CASSFGLAETYEQYF
TGTGCCAGCAGCTTCGGACTAGCGGAGACATACGAGCAGTACTTC
>TRBV7-8|-|TRBJ1-6|-
CASSMTVVDSPLHF
TGTGCCAGCAGCATGACCGTAGTGGATTCACCCCTCCACTTT
>TRBV5-1|-|TRBJ2-3|-
CASSLDGTPQDTQYF
TGCGCCAGCAGCTTGGATGGGACACCTCAAGATACGCAGTATTTT
>TRBV5-1|-|TRBJ1-1|TRBD1
CASRTGGRNTEAFF
TGTGCCAGCAGGACAGGGGGCAGGAACACTGAAGCTTTCTTT
>TRBV20-1|-|TRBJ2-3|-
CSAPQRADSLTDTQYF
TGCAGTGCTCCCCAACGGGCGGATTCTCTCACAGATACGCAGTATTTT
>TRBV3-1|few|TRBJ1-3|-
CASSPVNSGNTIYF
TGTGCCAGCAGCCCAGTCAACTCTGGAAACACCATATATTTT
>TRBV5-1|many|TRBJ1-1|-
CASSPRREANTEAFF
TGCGCCAGCAGCCCACGCCGTGAGGCGAACACTGAAGCTTTCTTT
>TRBV29-1|-|TRBJ1-2|-
CSVSMGWARGKMYGYTF
TGCAGCGTTTCTATGGGGTGGGCTCGGGGGAAGATGTACGGCTACACCTTC
>TRBV10-2|few|TRBJ1-2|TRBD1
CASLRDRFYGYTF
TGCGCCAGTCTCCGGGACAGGTTCTATGGCTACACCTTC
>TRBV19|-|TRBJ1-5|-
CASSTQGRSNQPQHF
TGTGCCAGTAGTACCCAGGGACGGAGCAATCAGCCCCAGCATTTT
>TRBV29-1|many|TRBJ2-5|-
CSVGTFKETQYF
TGCAGCGTGGGGACATTTAAAGAGACCCAGTACTTC
>TRBV19|-|TRBJ1-4|-
CASGLSSNEKLFF
TGTGCCAGCGGGCTCTCGTCTAATGAAAAACTGTTTTTT
>TRBV15|once|TRBJ2-1|TRBD2
CATRTSGIYEQFF
TGTGCCACCAGAACTAGCGGGATCTATGAGCAGTTCTTC
>TRBV2|many|TRBJ1-2|-
CASIEGAPYGYTF
TGTGCCAGCATCGAGGGCGCGCCCTATGGCTACACCTTC
>TRBV12-3/TRBV12-4|-|TRBJ2-7|-
CASSGTPNEQYF
TGTGCCAGCAGCGGGACGCCGAACGAGCAGTACTTC
>TRBV4-2|once|TRBJ2-3|-
CASSREIASTDTHYF
TGTGCCAGCAGCCGAGAAATTGCTAGCACAGATACGCATTATTTT
>TRBV6-6|few|TRBJ1-5|-
CASGKQSNLPQHF
TGTGCCAGCGGCAAGCAGTCCAATCTGCCCCAGCATTTT
>TRBV10-3|-|TRBJ1-3|-
CAISGTDSGNTIYF
TGTGCCATCAGCGGGACCGACTCTGGAAACACCATATATTTT
>TRBV7-9|many|TRBJ2-1|-
CASSPRTAYNEQFF
TGTGCCAGCAGCCCTCGAACAGCCTACAATGAGCAGTTCTTC